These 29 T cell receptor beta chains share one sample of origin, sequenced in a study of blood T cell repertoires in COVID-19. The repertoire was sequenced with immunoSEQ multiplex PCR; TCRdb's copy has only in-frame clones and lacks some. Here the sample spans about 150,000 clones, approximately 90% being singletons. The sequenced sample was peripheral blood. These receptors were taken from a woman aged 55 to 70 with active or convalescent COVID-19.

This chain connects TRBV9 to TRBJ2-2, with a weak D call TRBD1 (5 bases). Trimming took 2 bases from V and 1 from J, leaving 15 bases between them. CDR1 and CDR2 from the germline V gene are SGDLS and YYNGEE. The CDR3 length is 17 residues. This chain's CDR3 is CASSVSTRQMNTGELFF. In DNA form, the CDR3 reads TGTGCCAGCAGCGTGTCTACGAGACAGATGAACACCGGGGAGCTGTTTTTT.

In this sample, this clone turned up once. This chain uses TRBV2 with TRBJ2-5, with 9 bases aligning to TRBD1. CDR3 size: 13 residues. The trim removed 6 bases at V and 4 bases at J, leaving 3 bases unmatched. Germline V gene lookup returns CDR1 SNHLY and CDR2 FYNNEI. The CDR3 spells CASRGGQGETQYF. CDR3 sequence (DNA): TGTGCCAGCAGGGGGGGACAGGGAGAGACCCAGTACTTC.

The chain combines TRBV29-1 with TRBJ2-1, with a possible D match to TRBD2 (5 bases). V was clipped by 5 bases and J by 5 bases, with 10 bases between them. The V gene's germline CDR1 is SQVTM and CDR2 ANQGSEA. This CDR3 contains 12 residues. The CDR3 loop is CSVTGENNEQFF. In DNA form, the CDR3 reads TGCAGCGTTACCGGGGAAAACAATGAGCAGTTCTTC.

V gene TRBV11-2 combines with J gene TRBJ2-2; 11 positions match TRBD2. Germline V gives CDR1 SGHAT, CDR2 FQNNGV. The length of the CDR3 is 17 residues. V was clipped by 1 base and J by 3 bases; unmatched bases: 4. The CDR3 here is CASSLGLAGRYTGELFF. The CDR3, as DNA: TGTGCCAGCAGCTTAGGACTAGCGGGGAGATACACCGGGGAGCTGTTTTTT.

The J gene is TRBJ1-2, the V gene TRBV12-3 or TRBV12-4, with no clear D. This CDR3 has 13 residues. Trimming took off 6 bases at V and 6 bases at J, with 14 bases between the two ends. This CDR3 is CASSQGGWDGYTF. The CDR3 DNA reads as TGTGCCAGCAGCCAAGGAGGGTGGGATGGCTACACCTTC.

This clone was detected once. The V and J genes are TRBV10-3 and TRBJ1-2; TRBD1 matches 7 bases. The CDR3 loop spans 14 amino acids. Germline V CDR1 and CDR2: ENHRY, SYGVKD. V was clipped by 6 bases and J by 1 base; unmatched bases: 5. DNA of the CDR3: TGTGCCATCAGGGGGGACAGAGGTAACTATGGCTACACCTTC. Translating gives CAIRGDRGNYGYTF.

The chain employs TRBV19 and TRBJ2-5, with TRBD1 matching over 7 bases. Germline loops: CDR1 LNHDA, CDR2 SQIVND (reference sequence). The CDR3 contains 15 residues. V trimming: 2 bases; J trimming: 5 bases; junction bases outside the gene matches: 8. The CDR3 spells CASSITSGGWETQYF. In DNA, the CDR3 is TGTGCCAGTAGTATAACATCAGGGGGATGGGAGACCCAGTACTTC.

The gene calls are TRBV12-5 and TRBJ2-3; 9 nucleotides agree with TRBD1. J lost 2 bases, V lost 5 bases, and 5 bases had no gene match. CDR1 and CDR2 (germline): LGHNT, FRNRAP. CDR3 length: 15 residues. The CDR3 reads CASGTGQGNTDTQYF. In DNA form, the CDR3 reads TGTGCTAGTGGTACTGGACAGGGGAACACAGATACGCAGTATTTT.

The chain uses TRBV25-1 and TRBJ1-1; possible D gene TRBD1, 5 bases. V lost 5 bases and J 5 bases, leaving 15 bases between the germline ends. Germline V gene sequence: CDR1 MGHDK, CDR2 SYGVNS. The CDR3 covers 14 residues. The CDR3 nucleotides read TGTGCCAGCAGTCATACGGAGGGACGTACTGAAGCTTTCTTT. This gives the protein CASSHTEGRTEAFF.

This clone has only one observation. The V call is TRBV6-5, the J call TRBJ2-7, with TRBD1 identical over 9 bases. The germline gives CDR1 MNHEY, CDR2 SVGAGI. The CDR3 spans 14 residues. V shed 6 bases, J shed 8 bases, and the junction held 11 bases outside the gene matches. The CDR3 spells CASRAGTGITKQYF. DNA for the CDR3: TGTGCCAGCAGGGCCGGGACAGGGATTACCAAGCAGTACTTC.

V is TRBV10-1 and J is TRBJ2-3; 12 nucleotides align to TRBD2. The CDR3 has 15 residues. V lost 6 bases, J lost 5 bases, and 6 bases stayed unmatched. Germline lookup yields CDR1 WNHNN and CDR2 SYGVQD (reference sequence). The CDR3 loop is CASSLTSGGEDTQYF. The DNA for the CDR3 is TGCGCCAGCAGCTTGACTAGCGGGGGCGAAGATACGCAGTATTTT.

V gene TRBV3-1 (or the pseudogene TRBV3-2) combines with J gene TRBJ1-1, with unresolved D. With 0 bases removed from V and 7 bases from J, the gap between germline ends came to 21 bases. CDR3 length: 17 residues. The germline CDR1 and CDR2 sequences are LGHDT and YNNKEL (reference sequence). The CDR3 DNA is TGTGCCAGCAGCCAAGAAGGTTACGGAAGGCGGTCGGATGAAGCTTTCTTT. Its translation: CASSQEGYGRRSDEAFF.

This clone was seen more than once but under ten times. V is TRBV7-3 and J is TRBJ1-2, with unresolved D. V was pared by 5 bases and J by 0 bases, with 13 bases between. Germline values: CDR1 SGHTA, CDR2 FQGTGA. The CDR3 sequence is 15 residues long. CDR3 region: CASSLDTVSNYGYTF. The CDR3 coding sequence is TGTGCCAGCAGCCTCGACACGGTTTCTAACTATGGCTACACCTTC. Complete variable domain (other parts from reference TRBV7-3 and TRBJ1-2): GAGVSQTPSNKVTEKGKYVELRCDPISGHTALYWYRQSLGQGPEFLIYFQGTGAADDSGLPNDRFFAVRPEGSVSTLKIQRTERGDSAVYLCASSLDTVSNYGYTFGSGTRLTVV.

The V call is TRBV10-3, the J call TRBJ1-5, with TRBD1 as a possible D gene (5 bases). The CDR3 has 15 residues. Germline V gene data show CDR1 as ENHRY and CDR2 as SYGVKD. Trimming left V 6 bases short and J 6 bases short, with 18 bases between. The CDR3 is CAIRDRDSRAQPQHF. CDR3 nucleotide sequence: TGTGCCATCAGAGACCGGGACTCCCGCGCTCAGCCCCAGCATTTT.

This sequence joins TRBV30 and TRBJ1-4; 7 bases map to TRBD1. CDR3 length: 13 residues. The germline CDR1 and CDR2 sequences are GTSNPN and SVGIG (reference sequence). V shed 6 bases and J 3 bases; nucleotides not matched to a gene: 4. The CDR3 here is CACKTGPNEKLFF. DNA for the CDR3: TGTGCCTGTAAGACAGGGCCTAATGAAAAACTGTTTTTT.

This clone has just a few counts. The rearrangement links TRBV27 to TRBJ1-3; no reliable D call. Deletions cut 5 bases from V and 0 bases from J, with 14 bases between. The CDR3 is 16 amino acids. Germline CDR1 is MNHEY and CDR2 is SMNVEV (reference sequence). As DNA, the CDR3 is TGTGCCAGCAGTCGTAGGAGCCCTTACTCTGGAAACACCATATATTTT. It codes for CASSRRSPYSGNTIYF.

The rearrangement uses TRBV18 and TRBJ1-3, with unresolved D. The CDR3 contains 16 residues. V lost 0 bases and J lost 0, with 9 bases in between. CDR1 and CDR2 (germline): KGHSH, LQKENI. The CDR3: CASSPPSASSGNTIYF. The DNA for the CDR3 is TGTGCCAGCTCACCACCTTCCGCGAGCTCTGGAAACACCATATATTTT.

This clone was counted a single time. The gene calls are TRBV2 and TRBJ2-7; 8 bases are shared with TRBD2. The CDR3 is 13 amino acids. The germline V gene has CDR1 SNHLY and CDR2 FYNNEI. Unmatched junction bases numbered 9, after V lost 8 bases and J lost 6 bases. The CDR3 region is CASSERGGGEQYF. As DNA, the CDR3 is TGTGCCAGCTCCGAACGGGGGGGCGGCGAGCAGTACTTC.

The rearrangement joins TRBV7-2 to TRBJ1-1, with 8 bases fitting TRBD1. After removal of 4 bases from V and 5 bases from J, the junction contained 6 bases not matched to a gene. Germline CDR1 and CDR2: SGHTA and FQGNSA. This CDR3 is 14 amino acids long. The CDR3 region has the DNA TGTGCCAGCAGCTCTAGGACAGGGAGTACTGAAGCTTTCTTT. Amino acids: CASSSRTGSTEAFF. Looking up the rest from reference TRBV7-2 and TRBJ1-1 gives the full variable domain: GAGVSQSPSNKVTEKGKDVELRCDPISGHTALYWYRQSLGQGLEFLIYFQGNSAPDKSGLPSDRFSAERTGGSVSTLTIQRTQQEDSAVYLCASSSRTGSTEAFFGQGTRLTVV.

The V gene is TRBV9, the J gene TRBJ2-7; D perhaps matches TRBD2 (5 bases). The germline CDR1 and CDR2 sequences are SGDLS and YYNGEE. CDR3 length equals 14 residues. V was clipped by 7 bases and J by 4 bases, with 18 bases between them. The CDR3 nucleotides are TGTGCCAGCTCCCCGGCGGTTTCGGGGTACGAGCAGTACTTC. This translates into CASSPAVSGYEQYF.

The CDR3 sequence: CASSTGTGSSYEQYF. For the CDR3, the DNA is TGTGCCAGTAGTACCGGTACAGGTTCCTCCTACGAGCAGTACTTC. This chain joins TRBV19 and TRBJ2-7, with D maybe TRBD1 (5 bases). Germline V gene lookup returns CDR1 LNHDA and CDR2 SQIVND (reference sequence). CDR3 length: 15 residues. V was trimmed by 4 bases and J by 0 bases, leaving 13 bases between them.

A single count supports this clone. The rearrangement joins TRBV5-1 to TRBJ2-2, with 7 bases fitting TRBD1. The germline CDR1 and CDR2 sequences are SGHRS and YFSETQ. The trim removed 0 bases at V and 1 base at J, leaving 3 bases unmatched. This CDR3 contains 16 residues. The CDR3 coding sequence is TGCGCCAGCAGCTTGGCCAGGACAGGGAACACCGGGGAGCTGTTTTTT. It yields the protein CASSLARTGNTGELFF. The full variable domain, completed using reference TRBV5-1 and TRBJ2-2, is KAGVTQTPRYLIKTRGQQVTLSCSPISGHRSVSWYQQTPGQGLQFLFEYFSETQRNKGNFPGRFSGRQFSNSRSEMNVSTLELGDSALYLCASSLARTGNTGELFFGEGSRLTVL.

CDR3 loop: CASSLAGGDSNQPQHF. The DNA for the CDR3 is TGTGCCAGCAGCTTGGCAGGGGGTGACAGCAATCAGCCCCAGCATTTT. This rearrangement joins TRBV5-6 to TRBJ1-5; 7 bases map to TRBD1. Germline V gene data show CDR1 as SGHDT and CDR2 as YYEEEE. The CDR3 spans 16 residues. The junction had 4 bases not matched to a gene; V was cut back by 0 bases and J by 1 base.

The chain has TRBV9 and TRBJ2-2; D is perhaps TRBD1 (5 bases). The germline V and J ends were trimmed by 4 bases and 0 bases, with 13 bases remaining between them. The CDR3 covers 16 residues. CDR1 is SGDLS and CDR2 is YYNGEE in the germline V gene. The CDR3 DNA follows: TGTGCCAGCAGCCTTCTGGACACCTCGAACACCGGGGAGCTGTTTTTT. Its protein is CASSLLDTSNTGELFF.

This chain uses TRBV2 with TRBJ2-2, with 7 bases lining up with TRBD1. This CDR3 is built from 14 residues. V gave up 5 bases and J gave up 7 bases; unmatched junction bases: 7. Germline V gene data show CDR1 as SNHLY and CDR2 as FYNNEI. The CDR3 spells CASSPGQGVGELFF. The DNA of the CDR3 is TGTGCCAGCAGTCCCGGGCAGGGGGTCGGGGAGCTGTTTTTT. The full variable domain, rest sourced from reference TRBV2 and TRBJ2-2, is EPEVTQTPSHQVTQMGQEVILRCVPISNHLYFYWYRQILGQKVEFLVSFYNNEISEKSEIFDDQFSVERPDGSNFTLKIRSTKLEDSAMYFCASSPGQGVGELFFGEGSRLTVL.

CDR3 loop: CASRSPRESLRRGYTF. The CDR3 coding sequence is TGTGCCAGCAGGTCCCCAAGGGAGTCGCTACGCCGCGGCTACACCTTC. The rearrangement uses TRBV2 and TRBJ1-2; no definite D call. Germline V gene lookup returns CDR1 SNHLY and CDR2 FYNNEI. The V and J ends lost 6 bases and 8 bases respectively, with 25 bases between them. There are 16 residues in the CDR3. Complete variable domain (other parts from reference TRBV2 and TRBJ1-2): EPEVTQTPSHQVTQMGQEVILRCVPISNHLYFYWYRQILGQKVEFLVSFYNNEISEKSEIFDDQFSVERPDGSNFTLKIRSTKLEDSAMYFCASRSPRESLRRGYTFGSGTRLTVV.

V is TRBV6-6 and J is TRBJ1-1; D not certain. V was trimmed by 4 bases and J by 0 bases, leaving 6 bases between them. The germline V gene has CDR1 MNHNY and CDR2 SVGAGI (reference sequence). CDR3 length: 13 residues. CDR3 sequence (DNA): TGTGCCAGCAGTTTGACATTGAACACTGAAGCTTTCTTT. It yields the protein CASSLTLNTEAFF.

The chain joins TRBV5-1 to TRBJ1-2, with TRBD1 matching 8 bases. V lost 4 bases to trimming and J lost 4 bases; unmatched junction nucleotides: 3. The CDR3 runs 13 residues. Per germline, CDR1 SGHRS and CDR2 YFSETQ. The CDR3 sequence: CASSQTGGYGYTF. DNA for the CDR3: TGCGCCAGCAGCCAAACAGGGGGCTATGGCTACACCTTC.

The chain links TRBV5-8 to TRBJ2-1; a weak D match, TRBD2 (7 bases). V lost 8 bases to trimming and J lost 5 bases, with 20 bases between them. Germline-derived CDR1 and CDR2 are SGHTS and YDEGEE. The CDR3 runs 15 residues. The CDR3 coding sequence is TGTGCCAGTCTTCCGCGGGCGGGGGCCCACAATGAGCAGTTCTTC. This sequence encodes CASLPRAGAHNEQFF.